These 4 T cell receptor beta chains were sequenced from one sample in a study of molecular identifiers for immune sequencing clone quantification. TCRdb re-analysed the PCR reads in MiXCR, keeping a single row per CDR3 protein. This table has tens of thousands of distinct CDR3 sequences, roughly 22% appearing once. Sample: naive CD8+ T cells from blood, with Jurkat cell RNA spiked in. Subset of the sample: FACS-sorted CD8+CD4-CCR7+CD45RA+ naive T cells. The receptors derive from a human donor in good health. Some libraries in this study had Jurkat cell RNA spiked in.

This clonotype has a handful of counts. This may arise from a read error, as a much more abundant clone is one base away. The DNA of the CDR3 is TGTGCCAGCAACCCGGACACCCTGGGGGGCGAGCAGTACTTC. Translation: CASNPDTLGGEQYF. This sequence joins TRBV5-4 and TRBJ2-7; a possible D gene is TRBD2 (6 bases). Trimming left V 6 bases short and J 6 bases short, with 19 bases between. Germline V gives CDR1 SGHNT, CDR2 YYREEE (reference sequence). The CDR3 length is 14 residues.

This rearrangement joins TRBV20-1 to TRBJ2-5; D tentatively reads TRBD1 or TRBD2 (5 bases each). This CDR3 contains 16 residues. The germline V and J ends were trimmed by 0 bases and 1 base, with 15 bases remaining between them. Germline-derived CDR1 and CDR2 are DFQATT and SNEGSKA (reference sequence). The CDR3 DNA sequence: TGCAGTGCTAGAGATAACCGGGACCATTCCCAAGAGACCCAGTACTTC. This encodes CSARDNRDHSQETQYF.

The V gene is TRBV4-3, the J gene TRBJ2-1, with 13 bases fitting TRBD2. V trimming: 1 base; J trimming: 7 bases; junction bases outside the gene matches: 7. Germline CDR1 LGHNA, CDR2 YSLEER. The CDR3 has 17 residues. The CDR3 nucleotides read TGCGCCAGCAGCCAAGTTCCACTAGCGGGGGGGCTTAATGAGCAGTTCTTC. Its translation is CASSQVPLAGGLNEQFF.

With respect to this clonotype: One end of the junction does not line up with germline, which may come from a read error. The chain couples TRBV28 to TRBJ2-7, with 9 bases identical to TRBD1. Germline CDR1 and CDR2: MDHEN and SYDVKM. The CDR3 totals 18 residues. The CDR3 coding sequence is TGTGCCAGCAGTTTGATCGGGGAACAGGGGGCGAGACCCTACGAGCGGTACTTC. Translated, it gives CASSLIGEQGARPYERYF.